These 12 T cell receptor beta chains came from one sample sequenced in a study of graft-versus-host responses after intestinal transplantation. For these receptors, no antigen is known. Repertoires were generated with immunoSEQ multiplex PCR, while TCRdb's copy carries only in-frame clones and drops some. The table lists roughly 100,000 clones, 90% to 95% of them singletons. The sample in question was unstimulated CD4+ T cells sorted from spleen or lymph node cells, obtained before transplant. The receptor source for this set is a human donor who was the organ donor for an intestinal transplant.

The rearrangement joins TRBV6-1 to TRBJ1-2; 7 bases are a match to TRBD1. The V and J ends lost 7 bases and 7 bases, in that order; junction bases with no gene match: 12. The CDR3 sequence is 14 residues long. Germline-derived CDR1 and CDR2 are MNHNS and SASEGT. DNA of the CDR3: TGTGCCAGCATTTCCCGACAGGGTGATGCTGGCTACACCTTC. Translating gives CASISRQGDAGYTF.

The V call is TRBV4-2, the J call TRBJ2-1; TRBD2 matches at 8 bases. The CDR3 sequence is 18 residues long. Germline trimming cut 0 bases from V and 9 bases from J; bases unmatched to any gene: 16. Germline values: CDR1 LGHNA, CDR2 YNFKEQ. In DNA form, the CDR3 reads TGTGCCAGCAGCCAAGATCTTAGGCGGGGGGTCGATTACGGTGAGCAGTTCTTC. Its translation is CASSQDLRRGVDYGEQFF.

The V call is TRBV5-1, the J call TRBJ1-5, with 9 positions matching TRBD1. The CDR3 is 17 residues long. Losses at the gene ends were 2 bases for V and 7 bases for J; bases not matched to a gene: 13. Germline V gene lookup returns CDR1 SGHRS and CDR2 YFSETQ. The CDR3 is CASSLVGLTGGEQPQHF. CDR3 in DNA: TGCGCCAGCAGCTTAGTGGGGCTTACAGGGGGCGAACAGCCCCAGCATTTT.

V usage is TRBV5-4 and J usage is TRBJ1-2; no firm D call. Trimming removed 1 base from V and 4 bases from J, with 11 bases in between. CDR3 length: 14 amino acids. Germline values: CDR1 SGHNT, CDR2 YYREEE (reference sequence). CDR3 sequence: CASSLPQRSYGYTF. Written as DNA, the CDR3 is TGTGCCAGCAGCTTGCCCCAAAGGAGCTATGGCTACACCTTC.

This clone has more than one count but fewer than ten. V and J are TRBV5-4 and TRBJ2-7, with 10 bases lining up with TRBD1. V gave up 4 bases and J gave up 3 bases; unmatched junction bases: 4. Germline V gene data show CDR1 as SGHNT and CDR2 as YYREEE (reference sequence). CDR3 size: 14 residues. The chain's CDR3 is CASSARDRGYEQYF. The CDR3 DNA reads as TGTGCCAGCAGCGCCAGGGACAGGGGCTACGAGCAGTACTTC.

The sample holds one count of this clone. This rearrangement joins TRBV6-5 to TRBJ2-7, with D perhaps matching TRBD2 (5 bases). The V and J ends lost 0 bases and 6 bases respectively, with 15 bases between them. The CDR3 length is 15 residues. The germline CDR1 and CDR2 sequences are MNHEY and SVGAGI. The CDR3 loop reads CASSYSTLGRGEQYF. CDR3 nucleotides: TGTGCCAGCAGTTACTCGACACTAGGAAGAGGCGAGCAGTACTTC.

This rearrangement joins TRBV6-1 to TRBJ2-3, with 7 positions matching TRBD2. CDR1 is MNHNS and CDR2 is SASEGT in the germline V gene. The CDR3 covers 16 residues. Trimming at V came to 4 bases and at J to 0 bases, leaving 7 bases not matched to a gene. This CDR3 reads CASSARSGASTDTQYF. Here the CDR3 DNA reads TGTGCCAGCAGTGCCCGGAGCGGGGCGAGCACAGATACGCAGTATTTT.

The V and J genes are TRBV18 and TRBJ2-1, with 8 bases that match TRBD2. The J segment lost 7 bases and the V segment lost 3 bases, leaving 5 bases of the junction unmatched. Looked up from germline, CDR1 is KGHSH and CDR2 is LQKENI. CDR3 length: 14 amino acids. The DNA of the CDR3 is TGTGCCAGCTCACCGGGACTAGAGGGTAATGAGCAGTTCTTC. Translated: CASSPGLEGNEQFF. Filled out from reference TRBV18 and TRBJ2-1, the complete variable domain reads NAGVMQNPRHLVRRRGQEARLRCSPMKGHSHVYWYRQLPEEGLKFMVYLQKENIIDESGMPKERFSAEFPKEGPSILRIQQVVRGDSAAYFCASSPGLEGNEQFFGPGTRLTVL.

The genes are TRBV15 and TRBJ1-1; the D gene is possibly TRBD1 (6 bases). Between the trimmed V and J ends, which lost 0 bases and 1 base, there was a span of 9 bases. Germline CDR1 is LNHNV and CDR2 is YYDKDF (reference sequence). The CDR3 runs 15 residues. CDR3 loop: CATSRDPGENTEAFF. The CDR3 nucleotides read TGTGCCACCAGCAGAGATCCAGGGGAGAACACTGAAGCTTTCTTT.

The J gene is TRBJ2-1, the V gene TRBV27; D not certain. The V end lost 10 bases, the J end lost 0 bases, and 16 bases lay between the germline ends. This CDR3 has 15 residues. Germline V gives CDR1 MNHEY, CDR2 SMNVEV (reference sequence). CDR3 DNA sequence: TGTGCCACCCGGCTGAGGTCAAGCTCCTACAATGAGCAGTTCTTC. It is translated as CATRLRSSSYNEQFF.

This clone was detected once. This rearrangement joins TRBV5-4 to TRBJ2-5, with a weak D call TRBD2 (5 bases). This CDR3 has 14 amino acids. CDR1 and CDR2 from the germline V gene are SGHNT and YYREEE (reference sequence). The V and J ends lost 4 bases and 4 bases respectively, with 14 bases between them. In DNA form, the CDR3 reads TGTGCCAGCAGCCCTACGGGGTTAAGAGAGACCCAGTACTTC. Translated, it gives CASSPTGLRETQYF.

The chain combines TRBV7-2 with TRBJ1-6, with 7 bases fitting TRBD1. The CDR3 totals 14 residues. J gave up 9 bases and V 5 bases, and 7 bases lay outside the gene matches. The germline V gene encodes CDR1 SGHTA and CDR2 FQGNSA. The CDR3 DNA is TGTGCCAGCAGCGCCGACAGGGTTGTTTCACCCCTCCACTTT. Translation gives CASSADRVVSPLHF.